This T cell receptor beta chain was identified during a study of T cells in Graves' hyperthyroidism and ophthalmopathy. Whole-study results and caveats: It was a median roughly six months before onset that the model predicted ophthalmopathy.

A remark on this clonotype: No antigen is known for it.

The CDR3 has 14 residues. The germline gives CDR1 DFQATT, CDR2 SNEGSKA (reference sequence). V was pared by 3 bases and J by 4 bases, with 5 bases of the junction left unmatched. Using RNA transcripts as the source, TCR beta CDR3 regions were amplified. The HTBI primer set served for first-round RT-PCR of the TCR CDR3. TCRdb reanalysed the multiplex PCR reads using MiXCR and keeps one entry per CDR3 protein. Of 690,000 or so distinct CDR3 sequences listed, roughly 20% are singletons. The PBMCs were sourced from fresh peripheral blood (about 10 ml). Sequences were obtained from blood. This TCR was sampled from a woman aged 45-60 years with Graves' hyperthyroidism that later progressed to Graves' ophthalmopathy. This chain uses TRBV20-1 with TRBJ2-3; 9 bases align to TRBD2. The CDR3 reads CSASPAGGPDTQYF. CDR3 sequence (DNA): TGCAGTGCTAGTCCTGCGGGGGGGCCAGATACGCAGTATTTT.